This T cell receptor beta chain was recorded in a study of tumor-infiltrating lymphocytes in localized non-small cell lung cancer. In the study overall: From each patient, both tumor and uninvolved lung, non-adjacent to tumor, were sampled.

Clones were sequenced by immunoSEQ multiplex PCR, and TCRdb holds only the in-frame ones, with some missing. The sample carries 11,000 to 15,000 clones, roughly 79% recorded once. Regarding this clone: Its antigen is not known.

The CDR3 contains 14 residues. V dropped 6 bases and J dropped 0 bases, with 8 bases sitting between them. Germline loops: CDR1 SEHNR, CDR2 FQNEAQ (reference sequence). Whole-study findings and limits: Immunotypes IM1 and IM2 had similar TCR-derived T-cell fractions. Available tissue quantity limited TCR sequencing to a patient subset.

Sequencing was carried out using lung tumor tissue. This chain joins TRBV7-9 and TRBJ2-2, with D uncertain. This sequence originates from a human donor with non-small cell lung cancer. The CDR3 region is CASRADSNTGELFF. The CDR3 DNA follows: TGTGCCAGCAGAGCAGACTCGAACACCGGGGAGCTGTTTTTT.